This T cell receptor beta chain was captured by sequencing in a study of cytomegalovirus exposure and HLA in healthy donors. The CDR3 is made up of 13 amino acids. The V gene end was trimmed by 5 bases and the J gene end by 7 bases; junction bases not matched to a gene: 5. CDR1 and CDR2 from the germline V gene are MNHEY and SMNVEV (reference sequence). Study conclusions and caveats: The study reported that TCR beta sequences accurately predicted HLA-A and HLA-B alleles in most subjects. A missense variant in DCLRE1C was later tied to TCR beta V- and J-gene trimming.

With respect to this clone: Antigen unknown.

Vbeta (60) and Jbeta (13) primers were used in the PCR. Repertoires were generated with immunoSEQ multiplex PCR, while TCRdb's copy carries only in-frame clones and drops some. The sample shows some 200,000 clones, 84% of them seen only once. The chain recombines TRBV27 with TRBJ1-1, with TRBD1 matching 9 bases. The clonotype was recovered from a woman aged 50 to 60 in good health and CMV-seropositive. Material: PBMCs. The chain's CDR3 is CASSHGQGLEAFF. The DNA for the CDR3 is TGTGCCAGCAGTCACGGACAGGGGCTTGAAGCTTTCTTT.